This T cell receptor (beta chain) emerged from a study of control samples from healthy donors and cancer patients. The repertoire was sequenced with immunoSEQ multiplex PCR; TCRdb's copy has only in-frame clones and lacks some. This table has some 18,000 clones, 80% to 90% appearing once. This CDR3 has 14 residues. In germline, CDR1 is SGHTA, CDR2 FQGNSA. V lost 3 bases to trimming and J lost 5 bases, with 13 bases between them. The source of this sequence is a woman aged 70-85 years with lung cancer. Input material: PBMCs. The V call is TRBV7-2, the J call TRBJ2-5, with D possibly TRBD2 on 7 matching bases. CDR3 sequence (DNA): TGTGCCAGCAGCTTTGGGGGGGCGCCGGAGACCCAGTACTTC. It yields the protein CASSFGGAPETQYF.